These 28 T cell receptor beta chains were all obtained from the same sample, sequenced in a study of blood T cell repertoires in COVID-19 (dated by TCRdb to 2020 to 2022). Library prep was done by the immunoSEQ multiplex PCR assay. TCRdb limited this immuneACCESS table to in-frame rearrangements with V and J called. A share of clones is missing; checked studies link under half to unresolved V genes, and the rest is unexplained. In this sample the table shows around 60,000 clones, around 86% of which occur a single time. 3% to 4.5% of the sample comes from the top ten. The sequenced sample was peripheral blood. The receptors were sampled from a woman of 80 years or more with acute or convalescent COVID-19.

The V gene is TRBV7-9, the J gene TRBJ1-3; D remains unclear. The CDR3 extends over 13 amino acids. V lost 8 bases to trimming and J lost 4 bases, with 12 bases between them. Germline V lookup: CDR1 SEHNR, CDR2 FQNEAQ (reference sequence). For the CDR3, the DNA is TGTGCCAGCGGACGGGGAGAAGGAAACACCATATATTTT. Amino acid sequence: CASGRGEGNTIYF.

The chain employs TRBV5-4 and TRBJ2-1; the match to TRBD1 covers 11 bases. This CDR3 contains 16 residues. CDR1 and CDR2 from the germline V gene are SGHNT and YYREEE (reference sequence). The ends lost 3 bases at V and 4 bases at J; junction bases unmatched: 6. The DNA of the CDR3 is TGTGCCAGCAGCTCCGGGACAGGGGGGCCTTACAATGAGCAGTTCTTC. Its translation: CASSSGTGGPYNEQFF. Complete variable domain (other parts from reference TRBV5-4 and TRBJ2-1): ETGVTQSPTHLIKTRGQQVTLRCSSQSGHNTVSWYQQALGQGPQFIFQYYREEENGRGNFPPRFSGLQFPNYSSELNVNALELDDSALYLCASSSGTGGPYNEQFFGPGTRLTVL.

The CDR3 DNA sequence: TGTGCCAGCAGCTTACGACTAGCGGGGGCCTCAGATACGCAGTATTTT. Translating it yields CASSLRLAGASDTQYF. This chain uses TRBV9 with TRBJ2-3, with 12 bases fitting TRBD2. Germline lookup yields CDR1 SGDLS and CDR2 YYNGEE. The trim removed 4 bases at V and 4 bases at J, leaving 7 bases unmatched. The CDR3 contains 16 residues.

This chain joins TRBV14 and TRBJ2-4; D is perhaps TRBD1 (6 bases). CDR1 and CDR2 from the germline V gene are SGHDN and FVKESK. Deletions cut 5 bases from V and 2 bases from J, with 13 bases between. The CDR3 runs 15 residues. DNA for the CDR3: TGTGCCAGCAGCAGAGGGCAGGGGACCAAAAACATTCAGTACTTC. Protein: CASSRGQGTKNIQYF.

V gene TRBV7-8 combines with J gene TRBJ1-1, with 9 bases that match TRBD1. J was trimmed by 5 bases and V by 5 bases; bases with no gene match: 9. Looked up from germline, CDR1 is SGHVS and CDR2 is FQNEAQ. This CDR3 contains 15 residues. The CDR3 region has the DNA TGTGCCAGCAGCCCGGGACAGGGCTTATTGACTGAAGCTTTCTTT. This gives the protein CASSPGQGLLTEAFF. The full variable domain, rest sourced from reference TRBV7-8 and TRBJ1-1, is GAGVSQSPRYKVAKRGQDVALRCDPISGHVSLFWYQQALGQGPEFLTYFQNEAQLDKSGLPSDRFFAERPEGSVSTLKIQRTQQEDSAVYLCASSPGQGLLTEAFFGQGTRLTVV.

With regard to this clone: A junction boundary mismatches the germline segment, possibly from a read error. This chain joins TRBV5-1 and TRBJ1-2; D is possibly TRBD1 (5 bases). The CDR3 loop spans 15 amino acids. The germline CDR1 and CDR2 sequences are SGHRS and YFSETQ. The CDR3 bases are TGCGCCAGCAGCTTATACGGAGGGGACGCGGGGAAAAACGTCTTC. Amino acids: CASSLYGGDAGKNVF.

The V call is TRBV27, the J call TRBJ2-1; tentative D call: TRBD2 (6 bases). This CDR3 is 14 amino acids long. V gave up 8 bases and J gave up 2 bases, with 13 bases separating them. Germline CDR1 is MNHEY and CDR2 is SMNVEV (reference sequence). CDR3 bases: TGTGCCAGCGGGGACTTGGGGGCCTACAATGAGCAGTTCTTC. As protein: CASGDLGAYNEQFF.

The rearrangement uses TRBV30 and TRBJ2-1; D unresolved. The CDR3 contains 11 residues. V was trimmed by 0 bases and J by 7 bases, leaving 4 bases between them. In germline, CDR1 is GTSNPN, CDR2 SVGIG (reference sequence). The CDR3 DNA follows: TGTGCCTGGAGTGTACAAAATGAGCAGTTCTTC. It yields the protein CAWSVQNEQFF.

The V gene is TRBV6-5, the J gene TRBJ2-7; D is possibly TRBD2 (6 bases). Trimming took 4 bases from V and 9 from J, leaving 13 bases between them. The CDR3 sequence is 12 residues long. The germline V gene encodes CDR1 MNHEY and CDR2 SVGAGI. Here the CDR3 reads CASSSNVGGQYF. The CDR3 coding sequence is TGTGCCAGCAGTTCGAATGTGGGAGGGCAGTACTTC.

The chain links TRBV11-1 to TRBJ2-2, with 9 bases identical to TRBD1. The CDR3 spans 15 residues. CDR1 is SGHAT, CDR2 FQDESV, per germline (reference sequence). V shed 1 base and J 7 bases; nucleotides not matched to a gene: 4. The CDR3 is CASSLEQGAGGELFF. In DNA form, the CDR3 reads TGTGCCAGCAGCTTAGAACAGGGGGCCGGCGGGGAGCTGTTTTTT.

V usage is TRBV27 and J usage is TRBJ2-1; D perhaps matches TRBD2 (6 bases). V was cut by 5 bases and J by 2 bases, with 19 bases left in between. CDR1 is MNHEY and CDR2 is SMNVEV in the germline V gene (reference sequence). This CDR3 region has 17 residues. CDR3 DNA sequence: TGTGCCAGCAGTGCACCCCCTTGGGCGGGGACCTACAATGAGCAGTTCTTC. Its protein product is CASSAPPWAGTYNEQFF.

The chain has TRBV7-2 and TRBJ1-5, with D unclear. The length of the CDR3 is 16 residues. Trimming took 1 base from V and 0 from J, leaving 10 bases between them. Germline CDR1 is SGHTA and CDR2 is FQGNSA. Written as DNA, the CDR3 is TGTGCCAGCAGCTTAGATGGGCAGGCTAGCAATCAGCCCCAGCATTTT. Translated, it gives CASSLDGQASNQPQHF.

The chain has TRBV19 and TRBJ2-1; 12 positions match TRBD1. The CDR3 has 17 amino acids. Trimming took 5 bases from V and 8 from J; bases not matched to a gene: 13. The germline gives CDR1 LNHDA, CDR2 SQIVND (reference sequence). The CDR3 DNA is TGTGCCAGTAGTCATGGGACAGGGGGCGCCGGCCTCGATGAGCAGTTCTTC. Encoded protein: CASSHGTGGAGLDEQFF.

The chain combines TRBV20-1 with TRBJ1-1, with D tentatively TRBD1 (5 bases). Germline values: CDR1 DFQATT, CDR2 SNEGSKA (reference sequence). The V and J ends lost 8 bases and 6 bases respectively, with 13 bases between them. CDR3 length: 11 amino acids. CDR3 protein: CSPRSGAEAFF. CDR3 DNA: TGCAGTCCGCGCTCGGGGGCTGAAGCTTTCTTT.

The J gene is TRBJ1-1, the V gene TRBV2, with D possibly being TRBD1 (6 bases). Germline V gene lookup returns CDR1 SNHLY and CDR2 FYNNEI. The CDR3 contains 15 residues. V shed 6 bases and J shed 4 bases, with 18 bases lying between them. In nucleotides, the CDR3 is TGTGCCAGCAGAAATAACAGGGTTTTGGGCACTGAAGCTTTCTTT. Protein: CASRNNRVLGTEAFF. The full variable domain, rest sourced from reference TRBV2 and TRBJ1-1, is EPEVTQTPSHQVTQMGQEVILRCVPISNHLYFYWYRQILGQKVEFLVSFYNNEISEKSEIFDDQFSVERPDGSNFTLKIRSTKLEDSAMYFCASRNNRVLGTEAFFGQGTRLTVV.

This clone was observed a handful of times. This chain uses TRBV18 with TRBJ1-1; TRBD1 is a possible D gene (5 bases). Trimming left V 6 bases short and J 4 bases short, with 15 bases between. The germline gives CDR1 KGHSH, CDR2 LQKENI. This CDR3 contains 14 residues. CDR3 coding DNA: TGTGCCAGCTCGCCCTCCCCGGGGGGCACTGAAGCTTTCTTT. Protein product: CASSPSPGGTEAFF.

The rearrangement uses TRBV29-1 and TRBJ2-1, with TRBD1 matching 9 bases. This CDR3 is built from 13 residues. The V segment lost 5 bases and the J segment 4 bases; nucleotides outside the gene matches: 3. Germline V lookup: CDR1 SQVTM, CDR2 ANQGSEA. Written as DNA, the CDR3 is TGCAGCGTTCCAGGACAGGGGTACAATGAGCAGTTCTTC. The encoded protein is CSVPGQGYNEQFF.

The gene calls are TRBV11-1 and TRBJ2-1, with D possibly TRBD2 on 6 matching bases. The CDR3 consists of 14 residues. V lost 3 bases, J lost 3 bases, and 9 bases lay in between. The germline CDR1 and CDR2 sequences are SGHAT and FQDESV (reference sequence). In nucleotides, the CDR3 is TGTGCCAGCAGCTTTGGCGGGGTCTACAATGAGCAGTTCTTC. As protein: CASSFGGVYNEQFF. Using reference TRBV11-1 and TRBJ2-1 for the parts outside the CDR3, the full variable domain is EAEVAQSPRYKITEKSQAVAFWCDPISGHATLYWYRQILGQGPELLVQFQDESVVDDSQLPKDRFSAERLKGVDSTLKIQPAELGDSAMYLCASSFGGVYNEQFFGPGTRLTVL.

The gene calls are TRBV13 and TRBJ2-7; tentative D call: TRBD1 (6 bases). The CDR3 is 15 residues long. Trimming took 3 bases from V and 1 from J, leaving 13 bases between them. CDR1 PRHDT and CDR2 FYEKMQ come from the germline V gene (reference sequence). The CDR3 sequence: CASSLWNRASYEQYF. The CDR3 DNA sequence: TGTGCCAGCAGCTTGTGGAACAGGGCGTCCTACGAGCAGTACTTC.

This clone came up once. V usage is TRBV30 and J usage is TRBJ2-3, with D uncertain. The CDR3 consists of 14 residues. Germline lookup yields CDR1 GTSNPN and CDR2 SVGIG (reference sequence). V was cut by 0 bases and J by 4 bases, with 11 bases left in between. CDR3 coding DNA: TGTGCCTGGAGTGTACGAGGATTAGCAGATACGCAGTATTTT. Translating it yields CAWSVRGLADTQYF.

This clone was detected only a few times. The genes are TRBV3-1 (or the pseudogene TRBV3-2) and TRBJ2-7; D remains ambiguous. Germline loops: CDR1 LGHDT, CDR2 YNNKEL (reference sequence). Trimming left V 1 base short and J 1 base short, with 8 bases between. The CDR3 spans 14 residues. CDR3 in DNA: TGTGCCAGCAGCCAAGTAGAAATGTCCTACGAGCAGTACTTC. This encodes CASSQVEMSYEQYF.

The J gene is TRBJ2-2, the V gene TRBV9, with 11 bases fitting TRBD2. V shed 4 bases, J shed 1 base, and the junction held 0 bases outside the gene matches. CDR3 length equals 15 residues. Germline values: CDR1 SGDLS, CDR2 YYNGEE. This chain's CDR3 is CASSTSGGNTGELFF. The CDR3 DNA sequence: TGTGCCAGCAGCACTAGCGGGGGGAACACCGGGGAGCTGTTTTTT.

V usage is TRBV6-2 or TRBV6-3 and J usage is TRBJ1-1; 8 nucleotides align to TRBD1. With 4 bases clipped from V and 0 bases from J, the junction kept 1 base outside the gene matches. Germline lookup yields CDR1 MNHEY and CDR2 SVGEGT. The CDR3 runs to 14 residues. CDR3 nucleotides: TGTGCCAGCAGTTGGACAGGGCTGAACACTGAAGCTTTCTTT. Translation: CASSWTGLNTEAFF.

The J gene is TRBJ2-2, the V gene TRBV6-1; D possibly corresponds to TRBD1 (6 bases). The V gene's germline CDR1 is MNHNS and CDR2 SASEGT. V dropped 4 bases and J dropped 4 bases, with 16 bases sitting between them. The CDR3 is 16 residues long. CDR3 amino acids: CASSGFTGSFTGELFF. The CDR3 DNA follows: TGTGCCAGCAGTGGCTTCACAGGGAGTTTCACCGGGGAGCTGTTTTTT.

This chain links TRBV11-2 with TRBJ1-3; D call uncertain. Germline V lookup: CDR1 SGHAT, CDR2 FQNNGV. Between the trimmed V and J ends, which lost 4 bases and 3 bases, there was a span of 10 bases. The CDR3 covers 14 residues. CDR3 amino acids: CASSSFSDGNTIYF. The CDR3 DNA reads TGTGCCAGCAGCTCCTTCAGCGATGGAAACACCATATATTTT. Full variable domain (rest looked up from reference TRBV11-2 and TRBJ1-3): EAGVAQSPRYKIIEKRQSVAFWCNPISGHATLYWYQQILGQGPKLLIQFQNNGVVDDSQLPKDRFSAERLKGVDSTLKIQPAKLEDSAVYLCASSSFSDGNTIYFGEGSWLTVV.

This chain links TRBV5-1 with TRBJ2-7; 7 nucleotides agree with TRBD2. Germline assignment: CDR1 SGHRS and CDR2 YFSETQ. This CDR3 is 12 amino acids long. V lost 7 bases and J lost 3; bases outside the gene matches: 4. The CDR3 DNA reads as TGCGCCAGCTCGGGGGGAGTCTACGAGCAGTACTTC. Protein: CASSGGVYEQYF.

V usage is TRBV3-1 (or the pseudogene TRBV3-2) and J usage is TRBJ2-7; 8 nucleotides agree with TRBD1. Germline assignment: CDR1 LGHDT and CDR2 YNNKEL (reference sequence). This CDR3 contains 16 residues. Trimming removed 4 bases from V and 2 bases from J; junction bases left unmatched: 10. CDR3: CASSRLGTGVPYEQYF. The CDR3 DNA is TGTGCCAGCAGCCGGCTAGGGACAGGAGTCCCCTACGAGCAGTACTTC.

The rearrangement links TRBV5-6 to TRBJ1-3, with D perhaps TRBD1 (5 bases). The V gene's germline CDR1 is SGHDT and CDR2 YYEEEE. The CDR3 is made up of 16 amino acids. V was shortened by 4 bases and J by 3 bases, with 17 bases between the two germline ends. CDR3 sequence reads: CASSPEKGASGNTIYF. CDR3 in DNA: TGTGCCAGCAGCCCGGAAAAAGGGGCGAGTGGAAACACCATATATTTT.